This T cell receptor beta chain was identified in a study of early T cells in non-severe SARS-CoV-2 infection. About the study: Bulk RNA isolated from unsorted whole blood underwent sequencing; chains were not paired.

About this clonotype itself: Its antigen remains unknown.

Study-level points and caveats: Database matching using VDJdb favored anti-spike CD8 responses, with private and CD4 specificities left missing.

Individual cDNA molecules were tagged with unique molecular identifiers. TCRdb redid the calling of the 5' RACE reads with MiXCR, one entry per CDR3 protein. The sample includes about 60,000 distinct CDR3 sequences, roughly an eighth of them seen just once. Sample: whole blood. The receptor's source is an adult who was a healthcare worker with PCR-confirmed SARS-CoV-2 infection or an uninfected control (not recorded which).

The CDR3 region is CSARDGGRPTSYEQYF. Here the CDR3 DNA reads TGCAGTGCTAGAGATGGCGGACGCCCAACTTCCTACGAGCAGTACTTC. The gene calls are TRBV20-1 and TRBJ2-7; D ambiguous. This CDR3 spans 16 amino acids. Germline V gene lookup returns CDR1 DFQATT and CDR2 SNEGSKA (reference sequence). Trimming cost V 0 bases and J 1 base, with 16 bases left between them.